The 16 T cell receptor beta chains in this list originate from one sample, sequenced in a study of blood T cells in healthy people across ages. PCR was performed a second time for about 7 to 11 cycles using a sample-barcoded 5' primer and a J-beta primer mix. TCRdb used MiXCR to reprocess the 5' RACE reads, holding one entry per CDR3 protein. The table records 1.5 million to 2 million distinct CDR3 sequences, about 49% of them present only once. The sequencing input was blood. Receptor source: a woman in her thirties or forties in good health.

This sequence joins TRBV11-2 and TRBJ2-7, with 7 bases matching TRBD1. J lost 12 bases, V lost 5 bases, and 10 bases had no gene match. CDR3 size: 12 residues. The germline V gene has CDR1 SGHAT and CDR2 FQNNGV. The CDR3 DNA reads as TGTGCCAGCAGCCCAGACAGGGATAAGTGGTACTTC. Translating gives CASSPDRDKWYF.

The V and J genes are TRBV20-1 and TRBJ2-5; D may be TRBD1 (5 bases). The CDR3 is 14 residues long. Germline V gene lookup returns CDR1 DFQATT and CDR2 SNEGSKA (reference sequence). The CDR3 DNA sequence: TGCAGCGCCCCCGACAGCCGACGGCGAGAGACCCAGTACTTC. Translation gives CSAPDSRRRETQYF.

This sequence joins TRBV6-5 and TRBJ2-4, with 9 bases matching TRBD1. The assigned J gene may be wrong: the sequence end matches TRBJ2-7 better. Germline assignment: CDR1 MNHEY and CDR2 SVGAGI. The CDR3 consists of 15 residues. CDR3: CASSLTGTGHHEQYF. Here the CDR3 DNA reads TGTGCCAGCAGTTTGACCGGGACAGGGCATCACGAGCAGTACTTC.

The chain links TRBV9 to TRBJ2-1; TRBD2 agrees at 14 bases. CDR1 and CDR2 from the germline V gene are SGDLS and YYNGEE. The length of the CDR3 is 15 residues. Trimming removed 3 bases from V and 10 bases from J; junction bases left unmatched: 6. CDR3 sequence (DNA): TGTGCCAGCAGCGCGAGACTAGCGGGGGGGGCCGAGCAGTTCTTC. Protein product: CASSARLAGGAEQFF.

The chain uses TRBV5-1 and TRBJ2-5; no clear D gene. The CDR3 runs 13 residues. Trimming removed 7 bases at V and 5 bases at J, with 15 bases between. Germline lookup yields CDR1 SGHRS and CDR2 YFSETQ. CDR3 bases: TGCGCCAGCCGACTGTCGTCTGCCGAGACCCAGTACTTC. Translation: CASRLSSAETQYF.

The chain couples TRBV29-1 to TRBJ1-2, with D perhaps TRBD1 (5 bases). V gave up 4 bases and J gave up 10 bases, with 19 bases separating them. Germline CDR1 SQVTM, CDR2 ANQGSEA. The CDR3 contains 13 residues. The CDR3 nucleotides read TGCAGCGTTGTGGGCCAGGGTAGGGATGACTACACCTTC. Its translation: CSVVGQGRDDYTF.

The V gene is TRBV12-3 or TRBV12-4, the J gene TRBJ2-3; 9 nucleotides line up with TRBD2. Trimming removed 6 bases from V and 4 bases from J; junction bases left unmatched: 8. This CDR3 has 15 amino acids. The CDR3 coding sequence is TGTGCCAGCAGAGGAGCGGGGGGCCCCCCAGATACGCAGTATTTT. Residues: CASRGAGGPPDTQYF.

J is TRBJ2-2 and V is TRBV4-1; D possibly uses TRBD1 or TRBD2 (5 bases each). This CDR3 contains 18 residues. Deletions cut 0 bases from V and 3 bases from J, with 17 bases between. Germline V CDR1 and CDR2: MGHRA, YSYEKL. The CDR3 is CASSQELMVQGHTGELFF. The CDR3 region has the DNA TGCGCCAGCAGCCAAGAACTGATGGTTCAGGGACACACCGGGGAGCTGTTTTTT.

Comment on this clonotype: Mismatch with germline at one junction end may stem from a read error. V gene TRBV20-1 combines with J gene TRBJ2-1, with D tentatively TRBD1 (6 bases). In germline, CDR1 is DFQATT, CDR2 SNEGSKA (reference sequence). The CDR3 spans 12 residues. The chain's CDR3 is CRARRQAPEQFF. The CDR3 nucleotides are TGCAGGGCTAGGAGACAGGCGCCCGAGCAGTTCTTC.

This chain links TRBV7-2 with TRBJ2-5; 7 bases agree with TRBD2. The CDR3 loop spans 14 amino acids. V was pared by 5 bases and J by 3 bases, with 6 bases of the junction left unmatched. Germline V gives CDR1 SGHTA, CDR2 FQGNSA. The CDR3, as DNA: TGTGCCAGCAGCATTAGCGGGCCGAAAGAGACCCAGTACTTC. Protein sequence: CASSISGPKETQYF.

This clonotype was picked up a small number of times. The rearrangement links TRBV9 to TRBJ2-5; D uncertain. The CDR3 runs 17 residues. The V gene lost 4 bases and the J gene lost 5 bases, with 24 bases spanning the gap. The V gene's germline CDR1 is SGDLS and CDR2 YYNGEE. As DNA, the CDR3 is TGTGCCAGCAGCTCGGACCAACGCGACGCTCCTGTTGAGACCCAGTACTTC. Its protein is CASSSDQRDAPVETQYF. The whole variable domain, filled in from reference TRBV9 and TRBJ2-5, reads DSGVTQTPKHLITATGQRVTLRCSPRSGDLSVYWYQQSLDQGLQFLIQYYNGEERAKGNILERFSAQQFPDLHSELNLSSLELGDSALYFCASSSDQRDAPVETQYFGPGTRLLVL.

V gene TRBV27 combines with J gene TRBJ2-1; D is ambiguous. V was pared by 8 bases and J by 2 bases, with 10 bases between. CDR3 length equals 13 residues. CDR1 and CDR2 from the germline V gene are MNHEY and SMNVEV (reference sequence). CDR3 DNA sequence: TGTGCCAGCGGGGTGTTGACCTACAATGAGCAGTTCTTC. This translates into CASGVLTYNEQFF.

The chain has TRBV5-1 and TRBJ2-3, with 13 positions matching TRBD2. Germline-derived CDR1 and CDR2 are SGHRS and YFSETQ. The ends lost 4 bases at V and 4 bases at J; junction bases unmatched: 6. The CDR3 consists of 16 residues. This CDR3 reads CASSARTSGGADTQYF. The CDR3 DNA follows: TGCGCCAGCAGCGCCAGGACTAGCGGGGGTGCAGATACGCAGTATTTT.

The CDR3 nucleotides are TGTGCCAGCAGCGAAACCGGGACAGGAAGGGAGACCCAGTTCTTC. It encodes CASSETGTGRETQFF. This chain links TRBV7-2 with TRBJ2-1, with 8 bases aligning to TRBD1. The germline CDR1 and CDR2 sequences are SGHTA and FQGNSA. The V and J ends lost 5 bases and 13 bases, in that order; junction bases with no gene match: 16. The CDR3 loop spans 15 amino acids.

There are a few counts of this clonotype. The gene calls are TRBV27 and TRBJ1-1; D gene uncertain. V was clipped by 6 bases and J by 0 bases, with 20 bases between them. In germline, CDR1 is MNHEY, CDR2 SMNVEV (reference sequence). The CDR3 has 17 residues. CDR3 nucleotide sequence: TGTGCCAGCAGGAGGGCTTTTTACAATTTAATGAACACTGAAGCTTTCTTT. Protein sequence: CASRRAFYNLMNTEAFF.

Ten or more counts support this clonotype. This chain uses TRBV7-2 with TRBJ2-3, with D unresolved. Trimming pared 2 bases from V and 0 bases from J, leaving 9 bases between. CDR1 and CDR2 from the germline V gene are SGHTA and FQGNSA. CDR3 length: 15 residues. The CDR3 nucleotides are TGTGCCAGCAGCTTACAGGTTACTAGCACAGATACGCAGTATTTT. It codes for CASSLQVTSTDTQYF.